This entry lists 25 T cell receptor beta chains sequenced from one sample in a study of OX40 agonist ivuxolimab in advanced cancers. Generated by immunoSEQ multiplex PCR, the TCRdb table keeps only in-frame clones and is missing some. The data contain tens of thousands of clones, 92% of them singletons. Specimen: CD4+ or CD8+ T cells sorted from blood, collected in a trial of the OX40 agonist ivuxolimab. All receptors derive from an adult with an advanced solid tumor such as melanoma, head and neck, liver or kidney cancer.

The V gene is TRBV7-9, the J gene TRBJ2-5; TRBD1 might be the D (5 bases). Germline CDR1 is SEHNR and CDR2 is FQNEAQ (reference sequence). Trimming removed 2 bases from V and 5 bases from J, with 12 bases in between. The CDR3 has 14 amino acids. CDR3 sequence: CASSLFTQGETQYF. CDR3 nucleotides: TGTGCCAGCAGCTTATTCACCCAGGGTGAGACCCAGTACTTC.

This chain links TRBV7-9 with TRBJ1-4; unclear D gene. CDR3 size: 14 residues. Germline CDR1 is SEHNR and CDR2 is FQNEAQ (reference sequence). Trimming removed 2 bases at V and 4 bases at J, with 8 bases between. CDR3 in DNA: TGTGCCAGCAGCTTATCCCAGGTTAATGAAAAACTGTTTTTT. Its translation: CASSLSQVNEKLFF.

The chain carries TRBV4-1 and TRBJ1-2, with D possibly TRBD1 on 5 matching bases. Germline loops: CDR1 MGHRA, CDR2 YSYEKL. CDR3 length: 17 residues. Trimming pared 0 bases from V and 4 bases from J, leaving 18 bases between. The CDR3, as DNA: TGCGCCAGCAGCCAAGATCGGGGCAGGTGGAATTTCTATGGCTACACCTTC. It codes for CASSQDRGRWNFYGYTF.

As concerns this clone: Other DNA sequences from this sample encode an identical CDR3 as well. The chain is built from TRBV5-1 and TRBJ2-2; a weak D match, TRBD2 (5 bases). V lost 4 bases and J 8 bases, leaving 12 bases between the germline ends. This CDR3 has 13 amino acids. Germline V gene lookup returns CDR1 SGHRS and CDR2 YFSETQ. The CDR3 bases are TGCGCCAGCAGCCAGGACTGGGGAGGGGAGCTGTTTTTT. Translated, it gives CASSQDWGGELFF.

The chain carries TRBV5-8 and TRBJ1-1; D not certain. V was trimmed by 2 bases and J by 0 bases, leaving 5 bases between them. CDR1 is SGHTS and CDR2 is YDEGEE in the germline V gene. This CDR3 has 13 amino acids. CDR3 protein: CASSFHLNTEAFF. The CDR3 coding sequence is TGTGCCAGCAGCTTTCACCTGAACACTGAAGCTTTCTTT.

This clone was detected only once. The V gene is TRBV27, the J gene TRBJ2-5; 8 nucleotides match TRBD1. The CDR3 has 15 residues. V lost 5 bases and J lost 5; bases outside the gene matches: 10. CDR1 is MNHEY, CDR2 SMNVEV, per germline (reference sequence). In DNA, the CDR3 is TGTGCCAGCAGTCCTATCGGACAGGGCAAGGAGACCCAGTACTTC. Its protein is CASSPIGQGKETQYF.

The gene calls are TRBV6-5 and TRBJ2-7, with D tentatively TRBD1 or TRBD2 (5 bases each). Germline CDR1 and CDR2: MNHEY and SVGAGI. Deletions cut 5 bases from V and 7 bases from J, with 18 bases between. There are 14 residues in the CDR3. This chain's CDR3 is CASSTRGYLGEQYF. The CDR3 DNA is TGTGCCAGCAGTACGAGGGGCTACCTCGGGGAGCAGTACTTC.

V gene TRBV18 combines with J gene TRBJ2-7, with D perhaps being TRBD1 or TRBD2 (5 bases each). The CDR3 extends over 16 amino acids. Germline-derived CDR1 and CDR2 are KGHSH and LQKENI. With 3 bases removed from V and 0 bases from J, the gap between germline ends came to 15 bases. The CDR3 region is CASSPQRDAFSYEQYF. DNA for the CDR3: TGTGCCAGCTCACCGCAACGGGACGCATTCTCCTACGAGCAGTACTTC.

The chain links TRBV18 to TRBJ2-2; unclear D gene. Germline values: CDR1 KGHSH, CDR2 LQKENI. The CDR3 has 18 residues. The V gene lost 4 bases and the J gene lost 5 bases, with 23 bases spanning the gap. CDR3 loop: CASSLVHSAGPSTGELFF. Written as DNA, the CDR3 is TGTGCCAGCTCACTCGTCCATTCGGCAGGACCCTCAACCGGGGAGCTGTTTTTT.

The chain joins TRBV28 to TRBJ2-7; 7 nucleotides line up with TRBD2. This CDR3 region has 15 residues. Germline-derived CDR1 and CDR2 are MDHEN and SYDVKM. V lost 7 bases and J lost 2; bases outside the gene matches: 11. The CDR3 sequence: CASTPWGGSPYEQYF. CDR3 coding DNA: TGTGCCAGCACCCCCTGGGGGGGGAGTCCCTACGAGCAGTACTTC.

This clone was seen a few times. The chain employs TRBV11-2 and TRBJ1-2, with TRBD1 as a possible D gene (5 bases). V lost 0 bases and J 2 bases, leaving 13 bases between the germline ends. There are 16 residues in the CDR3. Germline V gene data show CDR1 as SGHAT and CDR2 as FQNNGV. The CDR3 DNA follows: TGTGCCAGCAGCTTAGATCGGGGGGGACCAAACTATGGCTACACCTTC. This sequence encodes CASSLDRGGPNYGYTF.

The chain has TRBV7-6 and TRBJ2-7, with 9 nucleotides matching TRBD2. The length of the CDR3 is 16 residues. The V segment lost 2 bases and the J segment 6 bases; nucleotides outside the gene matches: 11. Germline V lookup: CDR1 SGHVS, CDR2 FNYEAQ. Written as DNA, the CDR3 is TGTGCCAGCAGCTTAAGCTCTAGCGGGACATATGCCGAGCAGTACTTC. It specifies CASSLSSSGTYAEQYF.

The chain links TRBV15 to TRBJ1-3, with D unresolved. In germline, CDR1 is LNHNV, CDR2 YYDKDF (reference sequence). This CDR3 has 15 residues. Trimming stripped 3 bases from V and 0 bases from J, with 9 bases between. The chain's CDR3 is CATSRALLSGNTIYF. The CDR3 coding sequence is TGTGCCACCAGCAGGGCCCTACTCTCTGGAAACACCATATATTTT.

The rearrangement joins TRBV7-2 to TRBJ1-1; TRBD1 is a possible D gene (5 bases). V shed 4 bases and J shed 1 base, with 13 bases lying between them. The CDR3 contains 15 residues. CDR1 is SGHTA and CDR2 is FQGNSA in the germline V gene. The CDR3 is CASSSQFGGNTEAFF. CDR3 coding DNA: TGTGCCAGCAGCTCCCAATTTGGGGGGAACACTGAAGCTTTCTTT.

J is TRBJ1-2 and V is TRBV7-9; TRBD1 aligns across 7 bases. Trimming cost V 5 bases and J 5 bases; bases outside gene matches: 11. CDR3 length equals 15 residues. Germline assignment: CDR1 SEHNR and CDR2 FQNEAQ (reference sequence). For the CDR3, the DNA is TGTGCCAGCAGCCAAACCCGAGGGACAGAGTATGGCTACACCTTC. Its protein product is CASSQTRGTEYGYTF.

The chain joins TRBV6-5 to TRBJ1-4; TRBD1 matches 7 bases. V lost 10 bases, J lost 7 bases, and 9 bases stayed unmatched. Germline V lookup: CDR1 MNHEY, CDR2 SVGAGI. The CDR3 extends over 13 amino acids. CDR3 in DNA: TGTGCCACCAGCGTAGGGGGCTCTGAAAAACTGTTTTTT. Its protein product is CATSVGGSEKLFF.

J is TRBJ1-1 and V is TRBV30; 9 positions match TRBD1. The CDR3 covers 16 residues. CDR1 and CDR2 from the germline V gene are GTSNPN and SVGIG (reference sequence). J was trimmed by 7 bases and V by 0 bases; bases with no gene match: 12. Here the CDR3 DNA reads TGTGCCTGGAGTGTTCCTGTCGCCGGGACAGGGCTTGAAGCTTTCTTT. Its protein product is CAWSVPVAGTGLEAFF.

V is TRBV19 and J is TRBJ1-5; unclear D gene. V was cut by 1 base and J by 9 bases, with 7 bases left in between. Per germline, CDR1 LNHDA and CDR2 SQIVND (reference sequence). CDR3 length equals 12 residues. The CDR3 protein is CASSIAGGPQHF. CDR3 bases: TGTGCCAGTAGTATAGCGGGCGGGCCCCAGCATTTT.

This clone showed up just once. This rearrangement joins TRBV19 to TRBJ2-1; no firm D call. Per the germline V gene, CDR1 is LNHDA and CDR2 is SQIVND (reference sequence). The CDR3 spans 13 residues. V lost 4 bases and J lost 5, with 9 bases in between. The CDR3 spells CASSSRADNEQFF. The CDR3 DNA is TGTGCCAGTAGTAGCCGGGCGGACAATGAGCAGTTCTTC.

V gene TRBV19 combines with J gene TRBJ1-1; D uncertain. Per germline, CDR1 LNHDA and CDR2 SQIVND (reference sequence). This CDR3 contains 14 residues. Deletions cut 6 bases from V and 3 bases from J, with 14 bases between. The DNA for the CDR3 is TGTGCCAGTAGGCCATCCGTCGGGGACACTGAAGCTTTCTTT. Protein sequence: CASRPSVGDTEAFF.

This clone was picked up a small number of times. V usage is TRBV11-2 and J usage is TRBJ1-2; D not resolved. This CDR3 has 13 residues. The germline V gene has CDR1 SGHAT and CDR2 FQNNGV. Trimming shortened V by 6 bases and J by 4 bases, and 12 bases separated the two germline ends. DNA for the CDR3: TGTGCCAGCAGTACCCCGGTTCGCTATGGCTACACCTTC. It encodes CASSTPVRYGYTF.

V usage is TRBV18 and J usage is TRBJ2-7; a possible D gene is TRBD1 (5 bases). V gave up 6 bases and J gave up 2 bases, with 11 bases separating them. The CDR3 is 13 residues long. The V gene's germline CDR1 is KGHSH and CDR2 LQKENI. DNA of the CDR3: TGTGCCAGCTCCCCTCTGGACACCTACGAGCAGTACTTC. This codes for CASSPLDTYEQYF. Using reference TRBV18 and TRBJ2-7 for the parts outside the CDR3, the full variable domain is NAGVMQNPRHLVRRRGQEARLRCSPMKGHSHVYWYRQLPEEGLKFMVYLQKENIIDESGMPKERFSAEFPKEGPSILRIQQVVRGDSAAYFCASSPLDTYEQYFGPGTRLTVT.

This rearrangement joins TRBV23-1 to TRBJ1-5, with TRBD1 matching 7 bases. TRBV23-1 falls under the ORF class, with uncertain function. J lost 9 bases, V lost 0 bases, and 11 bases had no gene match. The CDR3 is 16 amino acids. This CDR3 is CASSQSPRQGMLPQHF. The CDR3 region has the DNA TGCGCCAGCAGTCAATCGCCGCGACAGGGCATGTTGCCCCAGCATTTT.

This chain joins TRBV5-1 and TRBJ2-2; D is unclear. The CDR3 totals 15 residues. The V and J ends lost 1 base and 0 bases respectively, with 7 bases between them. Germline CDR1 SGHRS, CDR2 YFSETQ. The CDR3 here is CASSLNLPNTGELFF. The CDR3 DNA sequence: TGCGCCAGCAGCTTGAACCTACCGAACACCGGGGAGCTGTTTTTT. The entire variable domain, with the rest obtained from reference TRBV5-1 and TRBJ2-2, is as follows: KAGVTQTPRYLIKTRGQQVTLSCSPISGHRSVSWYQQTPGQGLQFLFEYFSETQRNKGNFPGRFSGRQFSNSRSEMNVSTLELGDSALYLCASSLNLPNTGELFFGEGSRLTVL.

J is TRBJ2-2 and V is TRBV2, with a weak D call TRBD1 (5 bases). This CDR3 region has 14 residues. Trimming cost V 8 bases and J 0 bases, with 10 bases left between them. CDR1 SNHLY and CDR2 FYNNEI come from the germline V gene. As DNA, the CDR3 is TGTGCCAGCGTCAGGGCCACGAACACCGGGGAGCTGTTTTTT. Protein: CASVRATNTGELFF. The full variable domain, with the rest looked up from reference TRBV2 and TRBJ2-2, is EPEVTQTPSHQVTQMGQEVILRCVPISNHLYFYWYRQILGQKVEFLVSFYNNEISEKSEIFDDQFSVERPDGSNFTLKIRSTKLEDSAMYFCASVRATNTGELFFGEGSRLTVL.